These 12 T cell receptor beta chains came from one sample sequenced in a study of T cell repertoires in cytomegalovirus infection. Each CDR3 protein is one row after TCRdb ran MiXCR on the reads. The repertoire holds approximately 910,000 distinct CDR3 sequences, with 31% as singletons. These receptors lack a known antigen. The material was cultured CD8+ T cells from PBMCs, obtained from culture after CMV antigen stimulation. The origin of the receptors is a human donor in good health (CMV status not recorded). Some clones in this sample may be carry-over from other donors' samples.

This clonotype occurred a few times. The V call is TRBV7-9, the J call TRBJ2-5; 10 bases agree with TRBD2. Per the germline V gene, CDR1 is SEHNR and CDR2 is FQNEAQ (reference sequence). This CDR3 is 16 amino acids long. After removal of 4 bases from V and 1 base from J, the junction contained 6 bases not matched to a gene. The CDR3 protein is CASSSLAGKRQETQYF. CDR3 DNA: TGTGCCAGCAGCTCACTAGCGGGGAAGCGCCAAGAGACCCAGTACTTC.

This clonotype was seen ten or more times. The CDR3 bases are TGTGCCAGCAGCAATCCAGCGGGGGGCCCTTCGGGAGAGACCCAGTACTTC. Translation gives CASSNPAGGPSGETQYF. This chain connects TRBV7-8 to TRBJ2-5, with 9 bases lining up with TRBD2. Germline V gene sequence: CDR1 SGHVS, CDR2 FQNEAQ. The CDR3 loop spans 17 amino acids. Trimming at V came to 5 bases and at J to 4 bases, leaving 14 bases not matched to a gene. The variable domain in full, with the rest retrieved from reference TRBV7-8 and TRBJ2-5, is GAGVSQSPRYKVAKRGQDVALRCDPISGHVSLFWYQQALGQGPEFLTYFQNEAQLDKSGLPSDRFFAERPEGSVSTLKIQRTQQEDSAVYLCASSNPAGGPSGETQYFGPGTRLLVL.

The chain couples TRBV27 to TRBJ2-7, with 9 bases matching TRBD1. CDR1 and CDR2 (germline): MNHEY, SMNVEV (reference sequence). J was trimmed by 6 bases and V by 5 bases; bases with no gene match: 8. This CDR3 contains 14 residues. The chain's CDR3 is CASSPGTGFLEQYF. The CDR3 nucleotides are TGTGCCAGCAGTCCCGGGACAGGGTTTCTCGAGCAGTACTTC.

In its sample, this clonotype was seen a few times. V gene TRBV4-1 combines with J gene TRBJ1-5; D unresolved. The CDR3 is made up of 12 amino acids. Per germline, CDR1 MGHRA and CDR2 YSYEKL. V was cut by 0 bases and J by 7 bases, with 4 bases left in between. The CDR3 protein is CASSQDQQPQHF. The CDR3 bases are TGCGCCAGCAGCCAAGACCAACAGCCCCAGCATTTT.

This clonotype turned up a few times. The chain carries TRBV7-6 and TRBJ2-1; 11 nucleotides match TRBD1. The CDR3 loop spans 15 amino acids. The V and J ends lost 5 bases and 6 bases, in that order; junction bases with no gene match: 6. The V gene's germline CDR1 is SGHVS and CDR2 FNYEAQ. The CDR3 sequence: CASSPPDRGRNEQFF. The CDR3 nucleotides are TGTGCCAGCAGCCCGCCGGACAGGGGGCGCAATGAGCAGTTCTTC.

In this sample, this clonotype turned up a few times. The chain recombines TRBV5-4 with TRBJ2-5; D not resolved. This CDR3 contains 15 residues. CDR1 is SGHNT and CDR2 is YYREEE in the germline V gene (reference sequence). V lost 4 bases, J lost 4 bases, and 17 bases lay in between. For the CDR3, the DNA is TGTGCCAGCAGCCCGATGGGCAGTTCTAGAGAGACCCAGTACTTC. Translated, it gives CASSPMGSSRETQYF.

A few counts support this clonotype. The rearrangement uses TRBV7-6 and TRBJ1-2; maybe TRBD1 (5 bases). Germline assignment: CDR1 SGHVS and CDR2 FNYEAQ. This CDR3 region has 18 residues. V shed 5 bases and J shed 1 base, with 23 bases lying between them. The CDR3 DNA follows: TGTGCCAGCAGCCCCGAACGCCTCTCGGGGCCACTTAACTATGGCTACACCTTC. Its protein product is CASSPERLSGPLNYGYTF.

This clonotype was seen a few times. V is TRBV7-9 and J is TRBJ2-1; 10 bases are shared with TRBD2. This CDR3 is 16 amino acids long. Germline values: CDR1 SEHNR, CDR2 FQNEAQ (reference sequence). The trim removed 7 bases at V and 2 bases at J, leaving 8 bases unmatched. Here the CDR3 reads CASIRTGTSAYNEQFF. The DNA of the CDR3 is TGTGCCAGCATCAGGACCGGGACTAGCGCCTACAATGAGCAGTTCTTC.

In its sample, this clonotype was seen a few times. This chain links TRBV6-1 with TRBJ1-4; no firm D call. The CDR3 totals 16 residues. V lost 3 bases, J lost 0 bases, and 11 bases lay in between. Germline V gene sequence: CDR1 MNHNS, CDR2 SASEGT. The DNA of the CDR3 is TGTGCCAGCAGTGACCACAAACTAGCAACTAATGAAAAACTGTTTTTT. Translation: CASSDHKLATNEKLFF.

This clonotype has ten or more counts. The V call is TRBV6-5, the J call TRBJ2-5; D not resolved. V gave up 0 bases and J gave up 4 bases, with 9 bases separating them. Germline-derived CDR1 and CDR2 are MNHEY and SVGAGI. The CDR3 extends over 14 amino acids. The CDR3 reads CASSYSGPRETQYF. The CDR3 region has the DNA TGTGCCAGCAGTTACTCAGGGCCCCGAGAGACCCAGTACTTC.

The rearrangement uses TRBV7-6 and TRBJ1-2, with D hard to call. The CDR3 is 14 residues long. V was pared by 5 bases and J by 4 bases, with 14 bases between. The germline V gene has CDR1 SGHVS and CDR2 FNYEAQ. The CDR3 sequence: CASSVIPTSYGYTF. CDR3 nucleotides: TGTGCCAGCAGCGTCATCCCGACTTCCTATGGCTACACCTTC.

V usage is TRBV19 and J usage is TRBJ2-2, with 8 bases aligning to TRBD1. V lost 5 bases and J lost 4; bases outside the gene matches: 3. CDR3 length: 14 amino acids. The V gene's germline CDR1 is LNHDA and CDR2 SQIVND (reference sequence). The CDR3 loop reads CASSQTGVTGELFF. The CDR3 coding sequence is TGTGCCAGTAGTCAGACAGGGGTCACCGGGGAGCTGTTTTTT. Based on the CDR3 plus reference TRBV19 and TRBJ2-2, the full variable domain is DGGITQSPKYLFRKEGQNVTLSCEQNLNHDAMYWYRQDPGQGLRLIYYSQIVNDFQKGDIAEGYSVSREKKESFPLTVTSAQKNPTAFYLCASSQTGVTGELFFGEGSRLTVL.